This T cell receptor beta chain was retrieved from a study of Ad26.COV2.S vaccination and SARS-CoV-2 variants. Study-wide results and caveats: Non-spike TCR breadth was similar in vaccine and placebo recipients.

Profiled with immunoSEQ multiplex PCR; TCRdb holds only in-frame clones, not every one. The sample has about 480,000 clones, around 90% seen once. A word on this clone: Its target is unknown.

The treatment is: roughly 19 received Ad26.COV2.S at low or high dose, single or two shots; about 5 received placebo; per-sample allocation not given. On day 63 after the first injection, vaccine and placebo recipients gave samples. A Boston donor was an adult aged 18-55 years. Sequencing was performed on peripheral blood, taken in a trial of Ad26.COV2.S vaccine versus placebo. The TCR originated in a person between 18 and 59 years old who received the Ad26.COV2.S COVID-19 vaccine or a placebo.

CDR3 loop: CASSWGTPNEQFF. The CDR3 DNA sequence: TGTGCCAGCAGCTGGGGGACTCCCAATGAGCAGTTCTTC. The gene calls are TRBV7-2 and TRBJ2-1; D possibly corresponds to TRBD2 (6 bases). CDR3 size: 13 residues. Trimming cost V 4 bases and J 6 bases, with 10 bases left between them. Germline V gene sequence: CDR1 SGHTA, CDR2 FQGNSA.